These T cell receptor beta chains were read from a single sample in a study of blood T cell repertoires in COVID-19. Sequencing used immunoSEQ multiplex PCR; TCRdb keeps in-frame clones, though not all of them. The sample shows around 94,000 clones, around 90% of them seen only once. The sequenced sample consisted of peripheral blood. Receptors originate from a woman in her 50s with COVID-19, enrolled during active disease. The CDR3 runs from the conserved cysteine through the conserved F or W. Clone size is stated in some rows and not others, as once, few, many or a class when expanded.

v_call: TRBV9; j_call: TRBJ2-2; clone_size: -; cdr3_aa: CASSASGTIPGELFF
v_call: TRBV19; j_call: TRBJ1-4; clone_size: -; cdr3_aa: CASSFRTGTNEKLFF
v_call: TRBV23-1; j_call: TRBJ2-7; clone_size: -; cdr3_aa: CASSQRVPYEQYF
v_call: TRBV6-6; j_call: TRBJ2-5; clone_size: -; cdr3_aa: CASSLGGPRGETQYF
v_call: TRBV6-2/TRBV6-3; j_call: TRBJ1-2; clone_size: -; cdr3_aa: CASSYLGQGKKLHGYTF
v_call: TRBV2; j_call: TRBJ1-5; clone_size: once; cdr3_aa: CASRVRVEGPQHF
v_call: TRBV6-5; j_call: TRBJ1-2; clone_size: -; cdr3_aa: CASSYSTGDGYTF
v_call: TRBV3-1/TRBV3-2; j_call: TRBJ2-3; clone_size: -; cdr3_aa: CASSQDLRLAGGPRDTQYF
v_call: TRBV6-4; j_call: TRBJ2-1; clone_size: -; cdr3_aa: CASSSGEPYNEQFF
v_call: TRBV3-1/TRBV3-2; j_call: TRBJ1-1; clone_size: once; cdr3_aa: CASSHQGAANTEAFF
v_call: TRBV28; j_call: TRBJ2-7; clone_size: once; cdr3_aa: CASSLAGGSYEQYF
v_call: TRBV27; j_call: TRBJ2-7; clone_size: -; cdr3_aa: CASSIRDSSYEQYF
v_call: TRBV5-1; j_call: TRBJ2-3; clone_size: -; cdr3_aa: CASSFLTSGGKDTQYF
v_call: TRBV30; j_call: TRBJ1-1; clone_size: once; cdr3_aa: CAWSVRGNTEAFF
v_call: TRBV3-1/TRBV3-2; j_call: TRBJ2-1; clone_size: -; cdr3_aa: CASTVTSGGPWNEQFF
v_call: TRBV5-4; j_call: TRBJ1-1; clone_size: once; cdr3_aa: CASSTTQGAYTEAFF
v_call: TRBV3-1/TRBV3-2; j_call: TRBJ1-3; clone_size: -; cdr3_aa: CASRHDRGLGNTIYF
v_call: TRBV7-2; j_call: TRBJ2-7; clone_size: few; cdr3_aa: CASSKVLGSNYEQYF
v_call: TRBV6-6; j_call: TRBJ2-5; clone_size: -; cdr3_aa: CASSYGAVETQYF
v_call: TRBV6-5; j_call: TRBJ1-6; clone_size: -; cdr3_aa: CASSYGGPLNSPLHF
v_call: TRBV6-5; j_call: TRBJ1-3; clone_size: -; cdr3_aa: CASRATEVDTIYF
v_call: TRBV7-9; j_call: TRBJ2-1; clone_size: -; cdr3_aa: CASSLGGQGAYNEQFF
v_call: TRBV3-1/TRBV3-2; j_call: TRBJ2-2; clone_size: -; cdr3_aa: CASSPRWGASGGSPNTGELFF
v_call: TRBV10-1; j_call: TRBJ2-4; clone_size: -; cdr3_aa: CARVLLVAGLAKNIQYF
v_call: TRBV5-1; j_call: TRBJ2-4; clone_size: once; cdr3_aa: CASSDGTGWHIQYF
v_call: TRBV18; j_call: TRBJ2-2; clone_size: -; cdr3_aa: CASSRSGASDANTGELFF
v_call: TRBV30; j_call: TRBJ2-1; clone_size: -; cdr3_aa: CAWSPLSANEQFF
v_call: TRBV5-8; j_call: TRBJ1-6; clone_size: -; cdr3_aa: CASSKDRDSGSGNSPLHF
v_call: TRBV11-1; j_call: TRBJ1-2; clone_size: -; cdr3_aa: CASTMGQNYGYTF
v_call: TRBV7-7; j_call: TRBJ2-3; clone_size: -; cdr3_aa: CASSPGLAGGDTQYF
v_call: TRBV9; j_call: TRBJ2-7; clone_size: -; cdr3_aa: CASSAKPGQGPYEQYF
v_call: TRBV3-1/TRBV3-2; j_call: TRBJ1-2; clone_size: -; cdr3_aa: CASSQPWGDYNYGYTF
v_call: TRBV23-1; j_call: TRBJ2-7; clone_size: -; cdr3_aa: CASSWDRQSSYEQYF
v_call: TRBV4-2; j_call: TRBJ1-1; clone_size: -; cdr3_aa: CASSQGVLEGNTEAFF
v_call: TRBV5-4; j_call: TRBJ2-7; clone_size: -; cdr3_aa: CASSLKGLLEDEQYF
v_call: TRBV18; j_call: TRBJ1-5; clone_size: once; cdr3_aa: CASSPPGGSGNQPQHF
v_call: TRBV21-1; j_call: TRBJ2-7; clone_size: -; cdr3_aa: CASSKKGPSSAGDFSSYEQYF
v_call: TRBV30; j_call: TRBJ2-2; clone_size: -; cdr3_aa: CAWAGDYTGELFF
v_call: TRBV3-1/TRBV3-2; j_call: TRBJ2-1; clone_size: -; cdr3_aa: CASSQEPSREQFF
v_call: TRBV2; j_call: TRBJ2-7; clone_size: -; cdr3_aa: CASTERLPPGEQYF
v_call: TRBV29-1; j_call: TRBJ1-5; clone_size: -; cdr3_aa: CSVGKGNQPQHF
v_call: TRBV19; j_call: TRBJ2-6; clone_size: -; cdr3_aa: CASSRDGVSGANVLTF
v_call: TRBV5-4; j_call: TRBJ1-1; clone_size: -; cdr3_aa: CASSPDTNTEAFF
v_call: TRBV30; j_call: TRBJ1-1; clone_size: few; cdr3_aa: CAWSQQVNTEAFF
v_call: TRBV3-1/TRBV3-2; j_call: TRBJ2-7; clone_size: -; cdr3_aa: CASSPGGFVHEQYF
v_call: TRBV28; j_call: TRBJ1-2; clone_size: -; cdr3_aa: CASSLDMSYGYTF
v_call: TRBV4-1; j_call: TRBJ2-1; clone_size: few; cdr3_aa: CASSQVDLVSYNEQFF
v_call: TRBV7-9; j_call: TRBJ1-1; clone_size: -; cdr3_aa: CASSSQGAMNTEAFF
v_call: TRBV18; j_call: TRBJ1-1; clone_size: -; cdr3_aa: CASSPGAHTEAFF
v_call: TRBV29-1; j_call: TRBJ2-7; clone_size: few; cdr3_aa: CSARQGPSEQYF
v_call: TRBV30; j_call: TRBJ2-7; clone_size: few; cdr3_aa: CAWSPTGFLSEQYF
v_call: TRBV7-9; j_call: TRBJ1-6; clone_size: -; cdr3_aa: CASSPAGYSPLHF
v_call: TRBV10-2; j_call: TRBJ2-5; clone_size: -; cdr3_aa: CASSENSQETQYF
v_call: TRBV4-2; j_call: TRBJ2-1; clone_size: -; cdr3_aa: CASSLAWDSDEQFF
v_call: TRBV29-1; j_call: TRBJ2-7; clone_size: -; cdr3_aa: CSVEDSGTGGYEQYF
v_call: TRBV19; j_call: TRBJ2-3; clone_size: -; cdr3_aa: CASTLDRGTDTQYF
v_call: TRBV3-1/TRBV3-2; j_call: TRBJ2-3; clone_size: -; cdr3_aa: CASSQGWRQTHTDTQYF
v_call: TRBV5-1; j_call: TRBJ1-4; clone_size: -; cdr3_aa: CASSLAGVHNEKLFF
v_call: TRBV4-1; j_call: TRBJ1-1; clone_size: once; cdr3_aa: CASSHPGHKAFF